This T cell receptor (beta chain) was identified in a study of blood T cell repertoires in COVID-19. Method: immunoSEQ multiplex PCR; TCRdb's copy keeps in-frame clones and lacks some. The table lists 130,000 or so clones, approximately 80% of them singletons. The V and J ends lost 0 bases and 4 bases, in that order; junction bases with no gene match: 1. This CDR3 region has 16 residues. Germline-derived CDR1 and CDR2 are SGDLS and YYNGEE. The sequencing sample was made of peripheral blood. This receptor was obtained from a human donor in a cohort sampled during active COVID-19. The V and J genes are TRBV9 and TRBJ2-2; TRBD2 matches at 12 bases. CDR3: CASSVGTSGATGELFF. The CDR3 nucleotides are TGTGCCAGCAGCGTAGGGACTAGCGGGGCCACCGGGGAGCTGTTTTTT.